The TCR beta chain described here comes from a study of shared clonotypes between healthy human individuals. Study context: Those who served as donors were a couple of women and a few men between the ages of 18 and 49. For every donor, three CD4 naive, three CD4 memory, two CD8 naive and one CD8 memory plates were used.

Germline V CDR1 and CDR2: MDHEN, SYDVKM. V lost 3 bases and J 5 bases, leaving 16 bases between the germline ends. The CDR3 loop spans 15 amino acids. General study points: Shared clonotypes across all four donors exceeded non-shared ones in generation probability. Deeper or shallower sequencing was expected to change how clonotypes are shared among donors.

Comments on this clone: Its antigen is unknown.

Repertoires were generated with immunoSEQ multiplex PCR, while TCRdb's copy carries only in-frame clones and drops some. The sample lists some 580,000 clones, 95% to 98% occurring once. The sequence was collected from a young woman in good health. The chain combines TRBV28 with TRBJ2-5, with D perhaps given as TRBD1 or TRBD2 (5 bases each). The sequenced material came from naive CD4+ T cells sorted from blood. Sample subset: CD45RA+ positively selected. For the CDR3, the DNA is TGTGCCAGCAGTTTCCAGGGTGTGGAGGAGGAGACCCAGTACTTC. It codes for CASSFQGVEEETQYF.